This T cell receptor (beta chain) was sequenced in a study of T-cell memory formation after mild COVID-19. Across the whole study: In these data, TCR clusters were largely donor specific. Whole-study findings and limits: Balance between CD4 and CD8 was seen in clones contracting day 15 to 85, and a CD4+ lean was seen in later expanders. Several responding clones turned up in pre-infection memory, indicating that cross-reactive memory may have taken part.

The germline gives CDR1 SNHLY, CDR2 FYNNEI. There are 13 residues in the CDR3. V lost 6 bases, J lost 4 bases, and 10 bases lay in between. Notes on this clonotype: What it binds is unknown.

Amplification by 5'RACE using constant-segment primers produced TCR alpha and TCR beta cDNA libraries that carried sample barcodes and UMIs. From the 5' RACE reads, TCRdb called clonotypes with MiXCR, one entry per CDR3 protein. The table shows approximately 500,000 distinct CDR3 sequences, with roughly 23% occurring only once. Source material: PBMCs or a T cell subset sorted from them (not recorded which). This receptor was identified in an adult woman who had mild COVID-19 (a few samples of this study predate the infection). Cell type and time point are not known. This chain uses TRBV2 with TRBJ2-4, with no clear D. The DNA for the CDR3 is TGTGCCAGCAGCCCCATCGGGAAAAACATTCAGTACTTC. Translation gives CASSPIGKNIQYF.